This TCR beta chain was identified in a study of immune heterogeneity within non-small cell lung tumors. Template came from bulk tumor genomic DNA, at about 650 ng per sample. Several biopsies per primary tumor, spaced far apart, were taken during surgery. Curative surgery was performed on patients who had untreated, newly diagnosed non-small cell lung cancer. V shed 2 bases and J shed 4 bases, with 8 bases lying between them. CDR1 and CDR2 (germline): SNHLY, FYNNEI. The length of the CDR3 is 13 residues. The TCR beta CDR3 region was amplified by multiplex PCR employing 32 V and 13 J primers. TCRdb itself ran the multiplex PCR reads through MiXCR, one entry per CDR3 protein. The sample records 13,000 or so distinct CDR3 sequences, 20% to 25% being singletons.

The origin of this receptor is a man aged 50 to 60 with non-small cell lung cancer. Sequenced sample: lung tumor tissue. This sequence joins TRBV2 and TRBJ2-5, with D maybe TRBD2 (5 bases). This chain's CDR3 is CASSERRAETQYF. The DNA for the CDR3 is TGTGCCAGCAGTGAACGGCGGGCAGAGACCCAGTACTTC.